The rows below give T cell receptor beta chains drawn from one sample of a study of T cell changes during pregnancy in multiple sclerosis. Libraries were prepared by immunoSEQ multiplex PCR; TCRdb keeps only in-frame clonotypes and omits some of them. Of 95,000 to 110,000 clones in the sample, just under 95% are singletons; the top ten hold 0.78%. This specimen consisted of peripheral blood, obtained in the third trimester of pregnancy. The receptor set was obtained from a female donor in good health, enrolled as a control in a pregnancy study. Both conserved end residues are part of each CDR3. The order of the fields is J gene, V gene, clone size, D gene, CDR3 protein, CDR3 DNA. A D gene is named only where the DNA matches it firmly. Size values are once, few and many counts, or a class for expanded clones, and some rows have none.

TRBJ1-2,TRBV7-9,.,TRBD1,CASSLSDRGSYGYTF,TGTGCCAGCAGCTTGTCGGACAGGGGGTCCTATGGCTACACCTTC
TRBJ1-2,TRBV7-2,.,TRBD1,CASSVRTGNGYTF,TGTGCCAGCAGCGTCCGGACAGGGAATGGCTACACCTTC
TRBJ2-3,TRBV5-1,.,.,CASTPLPDYTDTQYF,TGCGCCAGCACCCCCCTCCCGGACTACACAGATACGCAGTATTTT
TRBJ1-4,TRBV15,.,.,CALSGKVGTNEKLFF,TGTGCCCTCTCGGGGAAAGTTGGAACTAATGAAAAACTGTTTTTT
TRBJ1-2,TRBV2,once,.,CASSYRESDGYTF,TGTGCCAGCAGCTACAGGGAGTCGGACGGCTACACCTTC
TRBJ1-2,TRBV4-2,once,TRBD1,CASSRDRDLKSAGYTF,TGTGCCAGCAGCCGGGACAGAGATTTAAAAAGCGCTGGCTACACCTTC
TRBJ1-1,TRBV19,.,.,CASSIGRIEAFF,TGTGCCAGTAGTATAGGTAGAATTGAAGCTTTCTTT
TRBJ1-1,TRBV6-4,.,.,CASSEGVNTEAFF,TGTGCCAGCAGTGAAGGGGTGAACACTGAAGCTTTCTTT
TRBJ1-2,TRBV29-1,.,.,CSVEDWGRDYVGYTF,TGCAGCGTTGAAGATTGGGGCAGGGACTATGTGGGCTACACCTTC
TRBJ2-5,TRBV30,.,TRBD2,CAWSGLAIGETQYF,TGTGCCTGGAGTGGACTAGCGATCGGAGAGACCCAGTACTTC
TRBJ2-6,TRBV19,.,TRBD1,CASRILGDRDPSGANVLTF,TGTGCCAGTAGAATTTTGGGGGACAGGGACCCCTCTGGGGCCAACGTCCTGACTTTC
TRBJ2-7,TRBV15,.,.,CATSRDNGQREKYF,TGTGCCACCAGCAGAGATAATGGTCAGCGAGAGAAGTACTTC
TRBJ2-4,TRBV9,.,.,CASSVAGGKNIQYF,TGTGCCAGCAGCGTAGCTGGGGGGAAAAACATTCAGTACTTC
TRBJ2-1,TRBV2,.,.,CASISDKGVYNEQFF,TGTGCCAGCATCTCGGATAAGGGAGTATACAATGAGCAGTTCTTC
TRBJ2-2,TRBV7-2,.,TRBD1,CASSPDRVGTGELFF,TGTGCCAGCAGCCCCGACAGGGTAGGCACCGGGGAGCTGTTTTTT
TRBJ1-6,TRBV7-7,.,.,CASSLSYNSPLHF,TGTGCTAGCAGCTTATCATATAATTCACCCCTCCACTTT
TRBJ2-1,TRBV27,.,.,CASSDPPVANNEQFF,TGTGCCAGCAGTGACCCTCCCGTAGCGAACAATGAGCAGTTCTTC
TRBJ2-3,TRBV9,once,TRBD2,CASSVDTGGPRNTQYF,TGTGCCAGCAGCGTAGATACGGGGGGGCCTCGGAATACGCAGTATTTT
TRBJ2-7,TRBV6-1,.,.,CASSEMGAGFYEQYF,TGTGCCAGCAGTGAAATGGGGGCTGGGTTCTACGAGCAGTACTTC
TRBJ2-1,TRBV2,.,TRBD2,CASSDAGGWEQFF,TGTGCCAGCAGTGATGCGGGGGGCTGGGAGCAGTTCTTC
TRBJ2-1,TRBV5-1,.,TRBD2,CASSLLRGGLEEQFF,TGCGCCAGCAGCTTGCTGCGGGGGGGCCTGGAAGAGCAGTTCTTC
TRBJ1-2,TRBV29-1,.,.,CSVEFSSGVSWGYTF,TGCAGCGTTGAATTCTCGTCAGGGGTTAGTTGGGGCTACACCTTC
TRBJ2-7,TRBV5-1,.,TRBD1,CASTFSRQGRKNEQYF,TGCGCCAGCACCTTTTCTCGACAGGGGCGTAAGAACGAGCAGTACTTC
TRBJ1-1,TRBV19,.,.,CASRTDTHTEAFF,TGTGCCAGTAGGACAGACACGCACACTGAAGCTTTCTTT
TRBJ2-3,TRBV5-4,.,TRBD2,CASSRQAGGSTDTQYF,TGTGCCAGCAGCCGGCAGGCGGGGGGCAGCACAGATACGCAGTATTTT